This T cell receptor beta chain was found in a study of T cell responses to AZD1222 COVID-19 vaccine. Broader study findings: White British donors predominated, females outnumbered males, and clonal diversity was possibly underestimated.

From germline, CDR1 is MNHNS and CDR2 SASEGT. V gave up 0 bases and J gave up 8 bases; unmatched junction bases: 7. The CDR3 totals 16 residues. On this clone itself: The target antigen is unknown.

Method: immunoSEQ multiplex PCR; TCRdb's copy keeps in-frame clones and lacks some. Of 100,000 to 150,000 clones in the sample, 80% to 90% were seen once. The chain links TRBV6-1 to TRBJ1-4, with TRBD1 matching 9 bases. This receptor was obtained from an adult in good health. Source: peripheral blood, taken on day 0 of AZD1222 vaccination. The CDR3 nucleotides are TGTGCCAGCAGTGAAGCGCCGGACAGGGGAGGGGAAAAACTGTTTTTT. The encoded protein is CASSEAPDRGGEKLFF.